This TCR beta chain was recovered during a study of blood T cells in healthy people across ages. CDR1 is ENHRY and CDR2 is SYGVKD in the germline V gene. This CDR3 comprises 14 residues. V shed 6 bases and J shed 8 bases, with 19 bases lying between them. The second PCR ran about 6 to 11 cycles with a sample-barcoded 5' primer and J-beta primers. TCRdb fed the 5' RACE reads into MiXCR, producing one record per CDR3 protein. This sample has 1.8 million or so distinct CDR3 sequences, with around 40% found just once. This clonotype was sampled from a human donor in good health. Source material: blood. This chain uses TRBV10-3 with TRBJ1-2; a possible D gene is TRBD1 (6 bases). The CDR3 reads CAIRDTGRLKGYTF. The CDR3 DNA reads TGTGCCATCAGGGACACAGGGAGGCTTAAGGGCTACACCTTC.